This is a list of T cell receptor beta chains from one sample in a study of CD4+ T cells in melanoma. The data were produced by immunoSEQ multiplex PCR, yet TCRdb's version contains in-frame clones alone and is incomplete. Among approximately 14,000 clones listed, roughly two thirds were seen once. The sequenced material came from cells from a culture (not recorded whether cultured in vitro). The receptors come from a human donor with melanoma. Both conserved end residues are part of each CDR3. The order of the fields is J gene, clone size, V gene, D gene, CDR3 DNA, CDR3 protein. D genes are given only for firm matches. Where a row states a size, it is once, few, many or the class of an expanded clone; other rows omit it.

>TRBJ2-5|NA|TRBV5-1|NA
TGCGCCAGCAGCCGAGGGGGGGGAGTAGAGACCCAGTACTTC
CASSRGGGVETQYF
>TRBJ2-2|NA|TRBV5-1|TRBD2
TGCGCCAGCAGCCTCACTAGCGGGGCCACCGGGGAGCTGTTTTTT
CASSLTSGATGELFF
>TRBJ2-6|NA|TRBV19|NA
TGTGCCAGTAGTAGTGGTGCTTCTGGGGCCAACGTCCTGACTTTC
CASSSGASGANVLTF
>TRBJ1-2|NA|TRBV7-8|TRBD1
TGTGCCAGCAGCTTGACGGGGAAGGGGGCAGATGGCTACACCTTC
CASSLTGKGADGYTF
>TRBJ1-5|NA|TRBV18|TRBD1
TGTGCCAGCTCAGGGACAGGGAACCAGCCCCAGCATTTT
CASSGTGNQPQHF
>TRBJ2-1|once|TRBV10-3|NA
TGTGCCATAACTGCGGGGCCCGGAGGCGAGCAGTTCTTC
CAITAGPGGEQFF
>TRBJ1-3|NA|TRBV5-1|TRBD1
TGCGCCAGCAGTAGGACAGGGGGGACCTCTGGAAACACCATATATTTT
CASSRTGGTSGNTIYF
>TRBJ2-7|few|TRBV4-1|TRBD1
TGCGCCAGCAGCCAGAGAGCCGTGCGGACAGGGGGTTACGAGCAGTACTTC
CASSQRAVRTGGYEQYF
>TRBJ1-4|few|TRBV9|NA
TGTGCCAGCAGCGTAGGCGGGAATGAAAAACTGTTTTTT
CASSVGGNEKLFF
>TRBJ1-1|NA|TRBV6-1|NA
TGTGCCAGCAGTCAACACCTCTCAAACACTGAAGCTTTCTTT
CASSQHLSNTEAFF
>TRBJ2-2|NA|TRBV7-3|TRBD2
TGTGCCAGCAGCCTACGGGGGGGCGGAGGCACCGGGGAGCTGTTTTTT
CASSLRGGGGTGELFF
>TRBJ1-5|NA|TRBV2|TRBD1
TGTGCCAGCAGTGAAAGTGGGTTGGCAGGGGGGGGTGTCCAGCCCCAGCATTTT
CASSESGLAGGGVQPQHF
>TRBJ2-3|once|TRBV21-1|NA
TGTGCCAGCAGCAAACCTCGCCGGACCTACCCTAAGGGAGATACGCAGTATTTT
CASSKPRRTYPKGDTQYF
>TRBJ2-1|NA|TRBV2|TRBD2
TGTGCCAGCAGTGGGAAGCGGGGGGTGGACAATGAGCAGTTCTTC
CASSGKRGVDNEQFF
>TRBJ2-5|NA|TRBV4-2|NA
TGTGCCAGCAGCTCACCGGGTGGGACCCAGTACTTC
CASSSPGGTQYF
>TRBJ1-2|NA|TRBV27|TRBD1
TGTGCCAGCAGTGGACAAGGGGGACAGGGCCCCTATGGCTACACCTTC
CASSGQGGQGPYGYTF
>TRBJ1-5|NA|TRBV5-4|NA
TGTGCCAGCAGCTTGGATTGGGGCCAGCCCCAGCATTTT
CASSLDWGQPQHF
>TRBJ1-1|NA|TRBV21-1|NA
TGTGCCAGCAGCAAAGCGGAAACGGGACTTAACACTGAAGCTTTCTTT
CASSKAETGLNTEAFF
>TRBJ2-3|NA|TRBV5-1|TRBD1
TGCGCCAGCAGCTTACGGACAGGGGGAAGCACAGATACGCAGTATTTT
CASSLRTGGSTDTQYF
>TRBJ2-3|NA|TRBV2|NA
TGTGCCAGCAGGCAAGGAGGCGGGGCCGCAGATACGCAGTATTTT
CASRQGGGAADTQYF
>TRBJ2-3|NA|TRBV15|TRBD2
TGTGCCACCAGCAGAGACATGGCTAGCGGGGGTGCCGGTACGCAGTATTTT
CATSRDMASGGAGTQYF
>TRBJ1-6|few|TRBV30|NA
TGTGCCTGGGGCAGGGGACATAATTCACCCCTCCACTTT
CAWGRGHNSPLHF
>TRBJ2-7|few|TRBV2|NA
TGTGCCAGCAGTGGAGTTCAGGGTCGAAATGTGCTAGGCGAGCAGTACTTC
CASSGVQGRNVLGEQYF
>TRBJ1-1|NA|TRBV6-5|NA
TGTGCCAGCAGTCAATCGACAGGGAACACTGAAGCTTTCTTT
CASSQSTGNTEAFF
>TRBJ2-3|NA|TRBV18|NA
TGTGCCAGCAAGACAGACACAGATACGCAGTATTTT
CASKTDTDTQYF
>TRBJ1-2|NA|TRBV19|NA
TGTGCCAGTAGTATCAGGCCAGCTAGTTTAACCTATGGCTACACCTTC
CASSIRPASLTYGYTF
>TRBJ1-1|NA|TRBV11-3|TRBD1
TGTGCCAGCAGCTTCAGGGGGCGAGGGGAAGCTTTCTTT
CASSFRGRGEAFF
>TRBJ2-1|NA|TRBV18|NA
TGTGCCAGCTCACCAAGGGCCAGGGGGGATGAGCAGTTCTTC
CASSPRARGDEQFF
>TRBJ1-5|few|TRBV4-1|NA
TGCGCCAGCAGCCAAGAATCAGCGACAGCGGGGAATCAGCCCCAGCATTTT
CASSQESATAGNQPQHF
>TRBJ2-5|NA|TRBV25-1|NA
TGTGCCAGCAGTTGGGTCGGGCGTGGAGAGACCCAGTACTTC
CASSWVGRGETQYF
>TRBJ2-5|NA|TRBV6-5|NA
TGTGCCAGCAGTGCTACTAGAACGGAGACCCAGTACTTC
CASSATRTETQYF
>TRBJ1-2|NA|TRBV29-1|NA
TGCAGCGTTGCGGGGCCCTACTATGGCTACACCTTC
CSVAGPYYGYTF
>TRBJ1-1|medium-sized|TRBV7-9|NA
TGTGCCAGCACCTTAGGGGGTCGCACTGAAGCTTTCTTT
CASTLGGRTEAFF
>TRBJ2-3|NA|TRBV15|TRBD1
TGTGCCACCACTTACAGGGGGTTTGATACGCAGTATTTT
CATTYRGFDTQYF
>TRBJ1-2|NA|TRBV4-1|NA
TGCGCCAGCAGCCAAGACATGCGCCGGGACACCATGGGCTACACCTTC
CASSQDMRRDTMGYTF